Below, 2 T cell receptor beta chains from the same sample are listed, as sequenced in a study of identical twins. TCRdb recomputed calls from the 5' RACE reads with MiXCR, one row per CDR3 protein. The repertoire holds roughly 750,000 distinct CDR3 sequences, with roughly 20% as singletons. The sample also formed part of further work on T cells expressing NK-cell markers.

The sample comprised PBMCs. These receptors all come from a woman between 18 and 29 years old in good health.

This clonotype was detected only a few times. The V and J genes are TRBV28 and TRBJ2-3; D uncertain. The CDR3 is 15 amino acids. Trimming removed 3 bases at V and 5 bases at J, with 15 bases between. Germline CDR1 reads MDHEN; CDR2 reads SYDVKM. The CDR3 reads CASSLLRLVGDTQYF. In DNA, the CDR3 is TGTGCCAGCAGTTTGCTCCGGCTCGTGGGAGATACGCAGTATTTT.

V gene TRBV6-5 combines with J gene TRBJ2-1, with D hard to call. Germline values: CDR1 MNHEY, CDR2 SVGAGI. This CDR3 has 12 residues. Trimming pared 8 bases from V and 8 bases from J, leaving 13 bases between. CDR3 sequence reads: CASAAISDEQFF. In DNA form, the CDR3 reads TGTGCCAGCGCTGCGATCTCGGATGAGCAGTTCTTC.